The 32 T cell receptor beta chains below all came from one sample that was sequenced in a study of patients and donors after allogeneic stem cell transplantation. TCRdb re-analysed the RT-PCR reads in MiXCR, keeping a single row per CDR3 protein. This sample has 150,000 to 200,000 distinct CDR3 sequences, with 41% found just once. Source material: blood, either unsorted or a sorted T cell fraction (not recorded which). All receptors derive from a human donor who was either an allogeneic HSCT recipient or a stem cell or donor lymphocyte infusion donor (not recorded which). It is not recorded whose cells these are; they may come from a transplant donor.

The gene calls are TRBV11-2 and TRBJ2-1; D possibly corresponds to TRBD2 (6 bases). Germline V CDR1 and CDR2: SGHAT, FQNNGV. CDR3 size: 15 residues. Deletions cut 7 bases from V and 5 bases from J, with 18 bases between. The CDR3 spells CASNVPGLSDNEQFF. The CDR3 DNA reads TGTGCCAGCAACGTACCGGGACTCTCGGACAATGAGCAGTTCTTC.

This chain links TRBV27 with TRBJ2-1; the D is unclear. V was pared by 2 bases and J by 0 bases, with 8 bases between. Looked up from germline, CDR1 is MNHEY and CDR2 is SMNVEV (reference sequence). CDR3 size: 15 residues. The CDR3 region has the DNA TGTGCCAGCAGTTTAGAGCCGACCTCCTACAATGAGCAGTTCTTC. Translated, it gives CASSLEPTSYNEQFF.

The table lists this clonotype with a few counts. This chain links TRBV20-1 with TRBJ2-1; 8 nucleotides agree with TRBD2. Per the germline V gene, CDR1 is DFQATT and CDR2 is SNEGSKA (reference sequence). J was trimmed by 6 bases and V by 5 bases; bases with no gene match: 6. There are 13 residues in the CDR3. CDR3 loop: CSAPGLALNEQFF. Written as DNA, the CDR3 is TGCAGTGCTCCTGGACTAGCCCTCAATGAGCAGTTCTTC.

The chain is built from TRBV5-1 and TRBJ2-3; TRBD2 aligns across 10 bases. The CDR3 is 15 amino acids. V trimming: 3 bases; J trimming: 1 base; junction bases outside the gene matches: 2. Germline V CDR1 and CDR2: SGHRS, YFSETQ. CDR3 DNA: TGCGCCAGCAGCTCGAGCGGGAGGGGCACAGATACGCAGTATTTT. It specifies CASSSSGRGTDTQYF.

This chain connects TRBV5-1 to TRBJ2-7; 7 bases match TRBD1. V lost 0 bases and J lost 2; bases outside the gene matches: 2. The germline V gene encodes CDR1 SGHRS and CDR2 YFSETQ. The CDR3 has 14 residues. Here the CDR3 reads CASSLAGTAYEQYF. For the CDR3, the DNA is TGCGCCAGCAGCTTGGCCGGGACAGCCTACGAGCAGTACTTC. Combining the CDR3 with reference TRBV5-1 and TRBJ2-7 gives the whole variable domain KAGVTQTPRYLIKTRGQQVTLSCSPISGHRSVSWYQQTPGQGLQFLFEYFSETQRNKGNFPGRFSGRQFSNSRSEMNVSTLELGDSALYLCASSLAGTAYEQYFGPGTRLTVT.

This chain uses TRBV4-1 with TRBJ1-1, with D uncertain. Germline V gene lookup returns CDR1 MGHRA and CDR2 YSYEKL. CDR3 size: 15 residues. The V end was cut by 0 bases, the J end by 5 bases, with 13 bases between. The CDR3 region is CASSQDGRFRTEAFF. Here the CDR3 DNA reads TGCGCCAGCAGCCAAGATGGACGGTTCAGGACTGAAGCTTTCTTT.

V gene TRBV7-9 combines with J gene TRBJ2-3; D is possibly TRBD1 (7 bases). Germline CDR1 SEHNR, CDR2 FQNEAQ (reference sequence). Trimming removed 5 bases at V and 2 bases at J, with 14 bases between. The CDR3 is 15 residues long. The CDR3 nucleotides read TGTGCCAGCAGCCCCCGGAGGGGGCACACAGATACGCAGTATTTT. This codes for CASSPRRGHTDTQYF.

The rearrangement uses TRBV20-1 and TRBJ1-5; 10 bases are a match to TRBD1. Per the germline V gene, CDR1 is DFQATT and CDR2 is SNEGSKA (reference sequence). The length of the CDR3 is 14 residues. Trimming took 5 bases from V and 5 from J; bases not matched to a gene: 6. CDR3 loop: CSAQSDRGHQPQHF. The CDR3 bases are TGCAGTGCTCAGTCTGACAGGGGGCATCAGCCCCAGCATTTT.

The sample holds one count of this clonotype. The rearrangement links TRBV6-6 to TRBJ2-5, with D unresolved. The V and J ends lost 0 bases and 4 bases respectively, with 15 bases between them. This CDR3 comprises 16 residues. The germline CDR1 and CDR2 sequences are MNHNY and SVGAGI (reference sequence). This CDR3 is CASSYSGARLVETQYF. CDR3 sequence (DNA): TGTGCCAGCAGTTACTCCGGCGCTAGATTAGTAGAGACCCAGTACTTC.

The sample holds a few counts of this clonotype. The gene calls are TRBV12-3 or TRBV12-4 and TRBJ1-5, with 8 bases lining up with TRBD1. This CDR3 contains 14 residues. The trim removed 4 bases at V and 7 bases at J, leaving 6 bases unmatched. The CDR3 nucleotides read TGTGCCAGCAGTTCTCAGGGGGCAGGGCAGCCCCAGCATTTT. Translated: CASSSQGAGQPQHF.

The chain employs TRBV7-2 and TRBJ1-1; D call uncertain. The length of the CDR3 is 14 residues. The V end was cut by 4 bases, the J end by 1 base, with 10 bases between. Germline-derived CDR1 and CDR2 are SGHTA and FQGNSA. CDR3 region: CASSSFDRNTEAFF. In nucleotides, the CDR3 is TGTGCCAGCAGCTCATTCGACCGGAACACTGAAGCTTTCTTT.

The table lists this clonotype with a few counts. The chain combines TRBV5-1 with TRBJ1-1; 8 bases fit TRBD1. The CDR3 has 17 residues. With 3 bases clipped from V and 0 bases from J, the junction kept 10 bases outside the gene matches. CDR1 is SGHRS and CDR2 is YFSETQ in the germline V gene. CDR3 nucleotide sequence: TGCGCCAGCAGCTCATTTTCAGGGGGCATCGTGAACACTGAAGCTTTCTTT. Its protein is CASSSFSGGIVNTEAFF.

The chain carries TRBV10-3 and TRBJ2-1, with TRBD2 as a possible D gene (6 bases). The CDR3 contains 16 residues. From germline, CDR1 is ENHRY and CDR2 SYGVKD. Trimming cost V 2 bases and J 5 bases, with 16 bases left between them. The CDR3 DNA sequence: TGTGCCATCAGTGAGGCCTCGGCTAGCGCTCACAATGAGCAGTTCTTC. It translates to CAISEASASAHNEQFF.

The rearrangement uses TRBV30 and TRBJ2-7, with D unresolved. V lost 1 base and J 2 bases, leaving 12 bases between the germline ends. The CDR3 is 14 amino acids. From germline, CDR1 is GTSNPN and CDR2 SVGIG (reference sequence). CDR3 region: CAWSAERITYEQYF. The CDR3 DNA sequence: TGTGCCTGGAGTGCTGAGCGCATCACCTACGAGCAGTACTTC.

The chain joins TRBV19 to TRBJ2-1, with 8 bases aligning to TRBD1. The CDR3 loop spans 15 amino acids. Germline-derived CDR1 and CDR2 are LNHDA and SQIVND (reference sequence). V shed 5 bases and J 7 bases; nucleotides not matched to a gene: 10. CDR3 nucleotide sequence: TGTGCCAGTAGTTCAACAGGGGGAAGAGATAATGAGCAGTTCTTC. Translation: CASSSTGGRDNEQFF.

This clonotype was counted between two and nine times. The chain couples TRBV11-2 to TRBJ1-3, with D possibly TRBD1 on 5 matching bases. Germline values: CDR1 SGHAT, CDR2 FQNNGV. Between the trimmed V and J ends, which lost 0 bases and 6 bases, there was a span of 15 bases. The length of the CDR3 is 16 residues. This CDR3 reads CASSLDGTGILNTIYF. The CDR3 DNA sequence: TGTGCCAGCAGCTTAGATGGGACCGGGATCTTAAACACCATATATTTT.

The rearrangement links TRBV28 to TRBJ1-5; 8 positions agree with TRBD1. Trimming took 6 bases from V and 5 from J; bases not matched to a gene: 3. Germline CDR1 reads MDHEN; CDR2 reads SYDVKM. The CDR3 consists of 13 residues. CDR3 loop: CASRTGADQPQHF. The CDR3 DNA reads as TGTGCCAGCAGGACAGGGGCGGATCAGCCCCAGCATTTT.

V usage is TRBV24-1 and J usage is TRBJ2-1; no definite D call. From germline, CDR1 is KGHDR and CDR2 SFDVKD. The CDR3 loop spans 14 amino acids. The V gene lost 3 bases and the J gene lost 7 bases, with 12 bases spanning the gap. As DNA, the CDR3 is TGTGCCACCAGTGATCCCGGAGCGAGTAATGAGCAGTTCTTC. As protein: CATSDPGASNEQFF.

This clonotype was counted a few times. CDR3 in amino acids: CASSLRGGGNTEAFF. CDR3 nucleotide sequence: TGTGCCAGCAGCCTCCGCGGGGGAGGGAACACTGAAGCTTTCTTT. The rearrangement uses TRBV7-3 and TRBJ1-1, with D maybe TRBD1 (5 bases). V was shortened by 5 bases and J by 1 base, with 14 bases between the two germline ends. Germline CDR1 and CDR2: SGHTA and FQGTGA. The CDR3 is 15 amino acids. Filled out from reference TRBV7-3 and TRBJ1-1, the complete variable domain reads GAGVSQTPSNKVTEKGKYVELRCDPISGHTALYWYRQSLGQGPEFLIYFQGTGAADDSGLPNDRFFAVRPEGSVSTLKIQRTERGDSAVYLCASSLRGGGNTEAFFGQGTRLTVV.

This chain uses TRBV14 with TRBJ2-7, with TRBD2 as a possible D gene (5 bases). Germline values: CDR1 SGHDN, CDR2 FVKESK. The CDR3 totals 15 residues. The ends were cut back, 0 bases at V and 7 bases at J, with 16 bases in the middle. CDR3 amino acids: CASSQDWPLDSEQYF. The CDR3 DNA reads as TGTGCCAGCAGCCAAGATTGGCCCTTGGACTCTGAGCAGTACTTC. The variable domain in full, with the rest retrieved from reference TRBV14 and TRBJ2-7, is EAGVTQFPSHSVIEKGQTVTLRCDPISGHDNLYWYRRVMGKEIKFLLHFVKESKQDESGMPNNRFLAERTGGTYSTLKVQPAELEDSGVYFCASSQDWPLDSEQYFGPGTRLTVT.

This clonotype was observed a few times. The chain joins TRBV24-1 to TRBJ1-2, with D hard to call. With 5 bases removed from V and 4 bases from J, the gap between germline ends came to 16 bases. This CDR3 is built from 15 residues. Germline assignment: CDR1 KGHDR and CDR2 SFDVKD. The CDR3 here is CATSVLPGVPYGYTF. In DNA, the CDR3 is TGTGCCACCAGTGTCCTGCCCGGCGTCCCCTATGGCTACACCTTC.

In its sample, this clonotype was seen a few times. The J gene is TRBJ1-2, the V gene TRBV12-3 or TRBV12-4, with 7 bases fitting TRBD1. The V and J ends lost 6 bases and 2 bases, in that order; junction bases with no gene match: 9. The CDR3 runs 15 residues. As DNA, the CDR3 is TGTGCCAGCAGGGAGACAGGGATAGGCAACTATGGCTACACCTTC. Translation: CASRETGIGNYGYTF.

The chain employs TRBV7-3 and TRBJ1-6; D not certain. The CDR3 covers 14 residues. Trimming took off 0 bases at V and 6 bases at J, with 6 bases between the two ends. Germline V gives CDR1 SGHTA, CDR2 FQGTGA. In DNA form, the CDR3 reads TGTGCCAGCAGCTTAACTAAAAGTAATTCACCCCTCCACTTT. It translates to CASSLTKSNSPLHF.

This chain connects TRBV7-9 to TRBJ2-4; D remains unclear. Trimming took off 3 bases at V and 4 bases at J, with 4 bases between the two ends. Per germline, CDR1 SEHNR and CDR2 FQNEAQ (reference sequence). The CDR3 covers 12 residues. The CDR3 DNA reads TGTGCCAGCAGCTTCGGGAAAAACATTCAGTACTTC. Translation gives CASSFGKNIQYF.

The V gene is TRBV6-5, the J gene TRBJ2-7, with 8 nucleotides matching TRBD1. Germline CDR1 MNHEY, CDR2 SVGAGI. The CDR3 consists of 14 residues. V lost 6 bases to trimming and J lost 3 bases; unmatched junction nucleotides: 7. Written as DNA, the CDR3 is TGTGCCAGCAGGGGGGGACAGGTCGGCTACGAGCAGTACTTC. Translation: CASRGGQVGYEQYF.

This clonotype came up once. CDR3 DNA sequence: TGTGCCACCAGCAGAGATCAGCGGGAGCGTTACTACAATGAGCAGTTCTTC. Amino acid sequence: CATSRDQRERYYNEQFF. The rearrangement joins TRBV15 to TRBJ2-1, with 8 bases matching TRBD2. Germline V gives CDR1 LNHNV, CDR2 YYDKDF (reference sequence). The CDR3 is 17 amino acids. The V and J ends lost 0 bases and 3 bases, in that order; junction bases with no gene match: 7.

The rearrangement links TRBV6-1 to TRBJ1-4; D is possibly TRBD1 (5 bases). The CDR3 totals 12 residues. Germline V gene lookup returns CDR1 MNHNS and CDR2 SASEGT. Trimming removed 5 bases at V and 14 bases at J, with 15 bases between. This chain's CDR3 is CASSMGGVDLFF. CDR3 DNA: TGTGCCAGCAGTATGGGAGGGGTGGACCTGTTTTTT.

The chain has TRBV9 and TRBJ2-1; D unresolved. This CDR3 spans 12 amino acids. The ends were cut back, 2 bases at V and 5 bases at J, with 5 bases in the middle. CDR1 and CDR2 (germline): SGDLS, YYNGEE. The CDR3 sequence is CASSVFDNEQFF. In DNA form, the CDR3 reads TGTGCCAGCAGCGTTTTCGACAATGAGCAGTTCTTC. Looking up the rest from reference TRBV9 and TRBJ2-1 gives the full variable domain: DSGVTQTPKHLITATGQRVTLRCSPRSGDLSVYWYQQSLDQGLQFLIQYYNGEERAKGNILERFSAQQFPDLHSELNLSSLELGDSALYFCASSVFDNEQFFGPGTRLTVL.

A few counts support this clonotype. The V and J genes are TRBV5-1 and TRBJ1-2; perhaps TRBD1 as D (6 bases). The CDR3 runs to 13 residues. Germline CDR1 reads SGHRS; CDR2 reads YFSETQ. Trimming removed 4 bases at V and 3 bases at J, with 10 bases between. The DNA of the CDR3 is TGCGCCAGCAGCCGTAGGGGGGACTATGGCTACACCTTC. This codes for CASSRRGDYGYTF.

This clonotype turned up a few times. The chain carries TRBV4-3 and TRBJ1-1, with 8 bases aligning to TRBD1. CDR1 is LGHNA, CDR2 YSLEER, per germline. J lost 4 bases, V lost 3 bases, and 4 bases had no gene match. The CDR3 covers 14 residues. The chain's CDR3 is CASSHATGGTEAFF. In DNA form, the CDR3 reads TGCGCCAGCAGCCACGCTACAGGGGGCACTGAAGCTTTCTTT.

V is TRBV5-6 and J is TRBJ1-4, with D perhaps matching TRBD1 (5 bases). Deletions cut 5 bases from V and 8 bases from J, with 19 bases between. CDR3 length: 15 amino acids. Germline V gene data show CDR1 as SGHDT and CDR2 as YYEEEE. In DNA, the CDR3 is TGTGCCAGCAGTTTATCGGGACTTCTCGAGGAAAAACTGTTTTTT. This encodes CASSLSGLLEEKLFF.

In DNA, the CDR3 is TGCAGCCAACGGGCTGGGCCAGATACGCAGTATTTT. The encoded protein is CSQRAGPDTQYF. The chain has TRBV29-1 and TRBJ2-3; D is ambiguous. The CDR3 is 12 amino acids. V dropped 8 bases and J dropped 4 bases, with 13 bases sitting between them. Germline V gene lookup returns CDR1 SQVTM and CDR2 ANQGSEA.